Following are 27 T cell receptor beta chains from one sample sequenced in a study of response to subunit inactivated influenza vaccine. TCRdb analysed the RT-PCR reads with MiXCR anew, one entry per CDR3 protein. The sample includes 500,000 to 600,000 distinct CDR3 sequences, 15% to 20% of them seen just once. The sequences come from CD4+ T cells sorted from PBMCs, collected less than 30 months after vaccination. Receptors were obtained from a man between 45 and 75 years old who received an inactivated influenza vaccine.

The genes are TRBV5-1 and TRBJ2-3; 10 nucleotides align to TRBD1. CDR1 and CDR2 from the germline V gene are SGHRS and YFSETQ. The length of the CDR3 is 15 residues. J lost 4 bases, V lost 0 bases, and 2 bases had no gene match. As DNA, the CDR3 is TGCGCCAGCAGCTTGGAGGGACAGGGGCCAGATACGCAGTATTTT. Its translation: CASSLEGQGPDTQYF.

At least ten counts were recorded for this clonotype. This chain uses TRBV29-1 with TRBJ2-1, with D hard to call. With 2 bases removed from V and 9 bases from J, the gap between germline ends came to 8 bases. The CDR3 consists of 11 residues. CDR1 and CDR2 (germline): SQVTM, ANQGSEA. The CDR3 sequence is CSVERGGEQFF. The DNA of the CDR3 is TGCAGCGTTGAAAGAGGTGGTGAGCAGTTCTTC.

The CDR3 loop reads CSAHPGGTGANVLTF. CDR3 DNA sequence: TGCAGTGCTCATCCGGGGGGTACCGGGGCCAACGTCCTGACTTTC. The chain combines TRBV20-1 with TRBJ2-6, with TRBD2 identical over 7 bases. There are 15 residues in the CDR3. Germline V gene lookup returns CDR1 DFQATT and CDR2 SNEGSKA (reference sequence). Trimming took 5 bases from V and 4 from J; bases not matched to a gene: 8.

This clonotype has more than one count but fewer than ten. The chain joins TRBV4-1 to TRBJ2-5; D may be TRBD2 (6 bases). The V and J ends lost 5 bases and 6 bases respectively, with 16 bases between them. The CDR3 covers 14 residues. Germline-derived CDR1 and CDR2 are MGHRA and YSYEKL. The CDR3 coding sequence is TGCGCCAGCAGCGCGTCAACGGGGGTGAAGACCCAGTACTTC. It yields the protein CASSASTGVKTQYF.

This chain connects TRBV12-3 or TRBV12-4 to TRBJ2-4, with D tentatively TRBD2 (6 bases). Trimming removed 6 bases at V and 9 bases at J, with 15 bases between. The CDR3 extends over 13 amino acids. CDR3 DNA: TGTGCCAGCAGCTTTGGGACTCTCGGCATTCAGTACTTC. Residues: CASSFGTLGIQYF.

This chain uses TRBV7-2 with TRBJ1-4; TRBD1 aligns across 9 bases. J was trimmed by 3 bases and V by 4 bases; bases with no gene match: 0. This CDR3 has 14 residues. The germline V gene has CDR1 SGHTA and CDR2 FQGNSA. As DNA, the CDR3 is TGTGCCAGCAGCTGGACAGGGGCTAATGAAAAACTGTTTTTT. The encoded protein is CASSWTGANEKLFF.

The genes are TRBV11-2 and TRBJ1-1; 9 bases fit TRBD1. CDR1 is SGHAT and CDR2 is FQNNGV in the germline V gene. This CDR3 comprises 14 residues. Unmatched junction bases numbered 6, after V lost 6 bases and J lost 4 bases. CDR3 coding DNA: TGTGCCAGCAGAACGACAGGGGGGAGCACTGAAGCTTTCTTT. It translates to CASRTTGGSTEAFF. Full variable domain (missing parts from reference TRBV11-2 and TRBJ1-1): EAGVAQSPRYKIIEKRQSVAFWCNPISGHATLYWYQQILGQGPKLLIQFQNNGVVDDSQLPKDRFSAERLKGVDSTLKIQPAKLEDSAVYLCASRTTGGSTEAFFGQGTRLTVV.

Ten or more counts support this clonotype. The V gene is TRBV7-2, the J gene TRBJ2-5; D might be TRBD2 (5 bases). The CDR3 is made up of 13 amino acids. The germline gives CDR1 SGHTA, CDR2 FQGNSA. The V gene lost 5 bases and the J gene lost 9 bases, with 16 bases spanning the gap. CDR3 coding DNA: TGTGCCAGCAGCGTCGGTGGGGAGAGGCCCCAGTACTTC. Protein product: CASSVGGERPQYF.

The genes are TRBV10-3 and TRBJ2-3, with TRBD2 identical over 10 bases. Looked up from germline, CDR1 is ENHRY and CDR2 is SYGVKD. The CDR3 loop spans 18 amino acids. V shed 7 bases and J 0 bases; nucleotides not matched to a gene: 13. The CDR3 DNA reads TGTGCCATCAAGGGGGCCGGTACTAGCGGGGCGAGCACAGATACGCAGTATTTT. As protein: CAIKGAGTSGASTDTQYF.

The sample holds many counts of this clonotype. The chain employs TRBV20-1 and TRBJ2-1, with D possibly TRBD1 on 6 matching bases. CDR1 and CDR2 from the germline V gene are DFQATT and SNEGSKA (reference sequence). The V end was cut by 5 bases, the J end by 6 bases, with 14 bases between. CDR3 length: 13 amino acids. CDR3 region: CSARTQGLNEQFF. The CDR3 bases are TGCAGTGCTCGAACACAGGGTCTCAATGAGCAGTTCTTC.

The chain is built from TRBV9 and TRBJ1-5, with unresolved D. CDR3 length: 15 amino acids. The V gene's germline CDR1 is SGDLS and CDR2 YYNGEE. Trimming removed 0 bases at V and 4 bases at J, with 11 bases between. CDR3 loop: CASSVGVAQNQPQHF. The CDR3 DNA reads TGTGCCAGCAGCGTAGGGGTGGCACAGAATCAGCCCCAGCATTTT. Filled out from reference TRBV9 and TRBJ1-5, the complete variable domain reads DSGVTQTPKHLITATGQRVTLRCSPRSGDLSVYWYQQSLDQGLQFLIQYYNGEERAKGNILERFSAQQFPDLHSELNLSSLELGDSALYFCASSVGVAQNQPQHFGDGTRLSIL.

The chain couples TRBV7-3 to TRBJ2-1; D is perhaps TRBD1 (5 bases). Per the germline V gene, CDR1 is SGHTA and CDR2 is FQGTGA. The CDR3 spans 13 residues. Between the trimmed V and J ends, which lost 5 bases and 5 bases, there was a span of 10 bases. The chain's CDR3 is CASSQDSDNEQFF. The CDR3 DNA reads TGTGCCAGCAGCCAAGACAGCGACAATGAGCAGTTCTTC.

This clonotype was counted at least ten times. The V and J genes are TRBV7-8 and TRBJ1-1; no reliable D call. Germline V CDR1 and CDR2: SGHVS, FQNEAQ. The CDR3 runs to 15 residues. Trimming shortened V by 2 bases and J by 0 bases, and 10 bases separated the two germline ends. The CDR3 reads CASSLRTGMNTEAFF. The CDR3 coding sequence is TGTGCCAGCAGCTTACGGACGGGGATGAACACTGAAGCTTTCTTT.

This clonotype was detected only a few times. The J gene is TRBJ1-2, the V gene TRBV12-3 or TRBV12-4; tentatively, D is TRBD1 (6 bases). V was shortened by 7 bases and J by 7 bases, with 22 bases between the two germline ends. The CDR3 totals 15 residues. CDR3 DNA: TGTGCCAGCACTAGGGGGACGGGAGTTTTTGGTGGCTACACCTTC. Translation gives CASTRGTGVFGGYTF.

This clonotype was observed a handful of times. The CDR3 here is CASSLVGTGSYNEQFF. Written as DNA, the CDR3 is TGTGCCAGCAGCTTAGTCGGGACAGGCTCCTACAATGAGCAGTTCTTC. The J gene is TRBJ2-1, the V gene TRBV11-2; 8 bases are shared with TRBD1. Germline-derived CDR1 and CDR2 are SGHAT and FQNNGV. Germline trimming cut 1 base from V and 0 bases from J; bases unmatched to any gene: 2. The CDR3 spans 16 residues.

This clonotype turned up a few times. The chain recombines TRBV4-3 with TRBJ2-1; a possible D gene is TRBD2 (5 bases). Germline loops: CDR1 LGHNA, CDR2 YSLEER. Trimming stripped 0 bases from V and 0 bases from J, with 18 bases between. This CDR3 is 19 amino acids long. Here the CDR3 DNA reads TGCGCCAGCAGCCAAGATAGTTTTGGGCCTCTAGCCTCCTACAATGAGCAGTTCTTC. It codes for CASSQDSFGPLASYNEQFF.

V and J are TRBV10-3 and TRBJ2-2, with TRBD2 matching over 11 bases. The ends lost 6 bases at V and 7 bases at J; junction bases unmatched: 1. This CDR3 contains 13 residues. The germline gives CDR1 ENHRY, CDR2 SYGVKD. Here the CDR3 DNA reads TGTGCCATCAGGACTAGCGGGATCGGGGAGCTGTTTTTT. It translates to CAIRTSGIGELFF.

The chain carries TRBV29-1 and TRBJ2-2; possibly TRBD1 for D (5 bases). The CDR3 has 11 amino acids. Trimming took 6 bases from V and 3 from J, leaving 5 bases between them. CDR1 is SQVTM, CDR2 ANQGSEA, per germline. The CDR3 sequence is CSVRDTGELFF. Here the CDR3 DNA reads TGCAGCGTCAGGGACACCGGGGAGCTGTTTTTT.

This chain uses TRBV5-1 with TRBJ2-5; D may be TRBD1 or TRBD2 (6 bases each). This CDR3 comprises 14 residues. The germline CDR1 and CDR2 sequences are SGHRS and YFSETQ. V dropped 4 bases and J dropped 5 bases, with 15 bases sitting between them. The CDR3 DNA reads TGCGCCAGCAGCGGGGGGCCAGGGGAGGAGACCCAGTACTTC. Translation: CASSGGPGEETQYF.

This clonotype was detected ten times or more. The V call is TRBV6-5, the J call TRBJ2-1, with TRBD1 matching 8 bases. This CDR3 is built from 15 residues. CDR1 and CDR2 from the germline V gene are MNHEY and SVGAGI. Trimming cost V 2 bases and J 7 bases; bases outside gene matches: 7. CDR3: CASSYVQGARNEQFF. The CDR3 region has the DNA TGTGCCAGCAGTTACGTCCAGGGGGCTCGGAATGAGCAGTTCTTC.

The rearrangement joins TRBV5-5 to TRBJ2-5; D is ambiguous. V was pared by 5 bases and J by 5 bases, with 16 bases between. The CDR3 is 14 residues long. The germline gives CDR1 SGHKS, CDR2 YYEKEE (reference sequence). The CDR3 loop reads CASRSGGSRETQYF. DNA for the CDR3: TGTGCCAGCAGGTCGGGTGGTTCACGCGAGACCCAGTACTTC.

The V call is TRBV7-9, the J call TRBJ1-4, with D perhaps matching TRBD1 (5 bases). The CDR3 covers 15 residues. V lost 3 bases and J lost 8, with 16 bases in between. Per germline, CDR1 SEHNR and CDR2 FQNEAQ (reference sequence). As DNA, the CDR3 is TGTGCCAGCAGCTTGTCGGGGCCATCCTCGGAAAAACTGTTTTTT. It encodes CASSLSGPSSEKLFF.

The chain links TRBV12-3 or TRBV12-4 to TRBJ1-5, with TRBD1 matching over 9 bases. Trimming removed 5 bases from V and 9 bases from J; junction bases left unmatched: 8. The CDR3 is made up of 14 amino acids. In DNA, the CDR3 is TGTGCCAGCAGTCCCCGGGACAGGGACTGGCCCCAGCATTTT. Amino acids: CASSPRDRDWPQHF.

The sample holds a few counts of this clonotype. V is TRBV12-3 or TRBV12-4 and J is TRBJ1-1; D possibly corresponds to TRBD1 (5 bases). This CDR3 is 12 amino acids long. Trimming left V 8 bases short and J 7 bases short, with 14 bases between. The CDR3 sequence: CASGDWDGEAFF. CDR3 sequence (DNA): TGTGCCAGCGGGGACTGGGACGGTGAAGCTTTCTTT.

This clonotype was seen a handful of times. The chain couples TRBV30 to TRBJ2-7; D is ambiguous. The length of the CDR3 is 12 residues. Germline loops: CDR1 GTSNPN, CDR2 SVGIG (reference sequence). The V and J ends lost 8 bases and 2 bases respectively, with 13 bases between them. As DNA, the CDR3 is TGTGCCGGTAGGTCCAGGACCTACGAGCAGTACTTC. It encodes CAGRSRTYEQYF.

The sample holds a few counts of this clonotype. This chain uses TRBV6-1 with TRBJ2-7; D unclear. V was shortened by 2 bases and J by 5 bases, with 13 bases between the two germline ends. Germline CDR1 reads MNHNS; CDR2 reads SASEGT. CDR3 length: 14 residues. In DNA, the CDR3 is TGTGCCAGCAGTGAAAATTGGGTATCTAACGAGCAGTACTTC. Protein: CASSENWVSNEQYF.

The chain has TRBV20-1 and TRBJ2-3, with 12 bases matching TRBD1. The CDR3 runs 15 residues. The J segment lost 6 bases and the V segment lost 0 bases, leaving 4 bases of the junction unmatched. CDR1 is DFQATT and CDR2 is SNEGSKA in the germline V gene (reference sequence). Here the CDR3 reads CSARDRGQGADTQYF. DNA of the CDR3: TGCAGTGCTAGAGATAGGGGACAGGGGGCGGATACGCAGTATTTT.